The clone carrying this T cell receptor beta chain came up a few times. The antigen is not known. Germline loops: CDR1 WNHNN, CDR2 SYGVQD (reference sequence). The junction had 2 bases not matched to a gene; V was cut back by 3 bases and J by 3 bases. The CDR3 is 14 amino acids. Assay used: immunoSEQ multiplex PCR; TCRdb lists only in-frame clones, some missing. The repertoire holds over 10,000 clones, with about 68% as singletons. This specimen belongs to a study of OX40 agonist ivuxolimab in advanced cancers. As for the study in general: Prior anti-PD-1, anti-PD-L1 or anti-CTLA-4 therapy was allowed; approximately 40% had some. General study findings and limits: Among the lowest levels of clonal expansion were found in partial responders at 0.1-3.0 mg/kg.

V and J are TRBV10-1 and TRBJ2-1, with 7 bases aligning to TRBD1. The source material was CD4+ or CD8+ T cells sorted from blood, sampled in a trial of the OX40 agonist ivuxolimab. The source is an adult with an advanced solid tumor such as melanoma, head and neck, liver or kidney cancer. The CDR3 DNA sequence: TGCGCCAGCAGTGAAGGGGGCGGCTACAATGAGCAGTTCTTC. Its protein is CASSEGGGYNEQFF.